What follows describes a single T cell receptor (beta chain). The antigen is undetermined. The data belong to a study of identical twins. Carrying unique molecular identifiers, the cDNA also gained a universal primer site through template switching. MiXCR, applied by TCRdb to the 5' RACE reads, yields one record per CDR3 protein. This sample has 1,800,000 or so distinct CDR3 sequences, with 32% found just once. Overall study results and limits: Modelling approaches yielded underestimates of out-of-frame TCR alpha sharing between monozygotic twins. For cord blood, abundant beta clonotypes had fewer insertions, unlike memory repertoires, which showed none.

The sequence derives from a newborn girl in good health. The sample consisted of cord blood.

CDR3 coding DNA: TGTGCCAGCAGATCCGACAGGGGGCCATATGGCTACACCTTC. This codes for CASRSDRGPYGYTF. The rearrangement joins TRBV27 to TRBJ1-2; 10 bases fit TRBD1. V shed 6 bases and J 5 bases; nucleotides not matched to a gene: 6. The CDR3 consists of 14 residues. The V gene's germline CDR1 is MNHEY and CDR2 SMNVEV (reference sequence).